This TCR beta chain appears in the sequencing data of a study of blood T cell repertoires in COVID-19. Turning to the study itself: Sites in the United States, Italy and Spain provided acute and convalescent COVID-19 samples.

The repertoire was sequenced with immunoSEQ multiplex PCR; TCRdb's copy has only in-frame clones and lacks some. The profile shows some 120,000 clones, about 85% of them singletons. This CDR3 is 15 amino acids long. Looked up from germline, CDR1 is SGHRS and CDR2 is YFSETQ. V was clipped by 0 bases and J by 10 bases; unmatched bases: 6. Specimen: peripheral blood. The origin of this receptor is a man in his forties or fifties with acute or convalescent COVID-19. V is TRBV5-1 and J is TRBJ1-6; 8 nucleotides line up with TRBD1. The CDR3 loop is CASSLGTGLESPLHF. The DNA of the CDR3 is TGCGCCAGCAGCTTGGGGACAGGGCTCGAATCACCCCTCCACTTT.